This TCR beta chain emerged from a study of T cells in Graves' hyperthyroidism and ophthalmopathy. Overall study context: Prior to any treatment, at the point of initial diagnosis, peripheral blood was collected.

The V and J ends lost 4 bases and 4 bases respectively, with 19 bases between them. This CDR3 spans 15 amino acids. Per the germline V gene, CDR1 is DFQATT and CDR2 is SNEGSKA (reference sequence). For Graves' hyperthyroidism to be stable, ophthalmopathy could not progress within 18 months. This clonotype was observed at least ten times. The target antigen is unknown. What was amplified from RNA transcripts were TCR beta CDR3 regions. HTBI primers drove first-round RT-PCR of the TCR CDR3. One entry per CDR3 protein results from TCRdb running MiXCR on the multiplex PCR reads. Among around 690,000 distinct CDR3 sequences listed, roughly a sixth were seen once. The study's findings and limits: Blood also contained most expanded thyroid clonotypes above 0.001.

The sample was blood. The rearrangement uses TRBV20-1 and TRBJ1-2; a possible D gene is TRBD1 (5 bases). The clonotype originates from a man aged 50 to 60 with Graves' hyperthyroidism. CDR3 in DNA: TGCAGTGCTAATCCCCCAGGGACCTCAGGCTATGGCTACACCTTC. As protein: CSANPPGTSGYGYTF.